Listed here is a single T cell receptor beta chain. What it recognizes is unknown. The data are from a study of T cell responses to AZD1222 COVID-19 vaccine. Libraries were prepared by immunoSEQ multiplex PCR; TCRdb keeps only in-frame clonotypes and omits some of them. In the table there are about 140,000 clones, 80% to 95% of which are singletons. V shed 6 bases and J 7 bases; nucleotides not matched to a gene: 9. The CDR3 covers 14 residues. In germline, CDR1 is LGHNT, CDR2 FRNRAP. Whole-study results and caveats: AZD1222 recipients seropositive at baseline numbered only six or seven. Most donors were white British, females outnumbered males, and clonal diversity was possibly underestimated. Reportedly, nearly half of unique spike TCRs recognized epitopes outside B.1.351/B.1.1.7 mutations. Receipt of two AZD1222 doses was followed by a rise in Spike-specific TCR breadth and depth.

This chain uses TRBV12-5 with TRBJ1-2; 9 bases line up with TRBD1. The sequences come from peripheral blood, collected on day 0 of AZD1222 vaccination. This TCR came from an adult in good health. The CDR3 reads CASGRTGGSFGYTF. CDR3 sequence (DNA): TGTGCTAGTGGGCGAACAGGGGGCTCTTTTGGCTACACCTTC.